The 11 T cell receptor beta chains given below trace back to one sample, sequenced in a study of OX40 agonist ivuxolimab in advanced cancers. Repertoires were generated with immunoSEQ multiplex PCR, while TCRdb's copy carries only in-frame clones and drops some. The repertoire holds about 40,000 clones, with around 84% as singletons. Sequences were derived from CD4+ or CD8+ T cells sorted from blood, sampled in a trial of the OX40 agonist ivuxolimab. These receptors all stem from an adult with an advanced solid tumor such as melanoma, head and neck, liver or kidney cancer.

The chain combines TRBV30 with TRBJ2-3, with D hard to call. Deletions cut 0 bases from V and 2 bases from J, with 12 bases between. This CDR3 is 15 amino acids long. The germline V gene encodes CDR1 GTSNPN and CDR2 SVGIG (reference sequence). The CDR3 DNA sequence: TGTGCCTGGAGTGTACGAACAGATTACACAGATACGCAGTATTTT. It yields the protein CAWSVRTDYTDTQYF.

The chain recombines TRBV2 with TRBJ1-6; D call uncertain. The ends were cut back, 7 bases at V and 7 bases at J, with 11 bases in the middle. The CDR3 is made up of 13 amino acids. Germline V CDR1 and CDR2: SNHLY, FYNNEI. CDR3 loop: CASINEGNSPLHF. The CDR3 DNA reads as TGTGCCAGCATAAACGAGGGAAATTCACCCCTCCACTTT.

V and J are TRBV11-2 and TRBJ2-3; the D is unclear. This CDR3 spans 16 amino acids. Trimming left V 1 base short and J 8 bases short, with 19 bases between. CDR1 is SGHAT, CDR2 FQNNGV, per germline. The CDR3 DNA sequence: TGTGCCAGCAGCTTAGCTACCGGGCCGTATCTCATTACGCAGTATTTT. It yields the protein CASSLATGPYLITQYF.

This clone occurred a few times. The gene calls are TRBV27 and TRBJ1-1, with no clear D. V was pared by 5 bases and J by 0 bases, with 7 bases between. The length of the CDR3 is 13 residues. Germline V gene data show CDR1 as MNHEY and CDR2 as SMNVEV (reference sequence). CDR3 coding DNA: TGTGCCAGCAGTCTCGACGTGAACACTGAAGCTTTCTTT. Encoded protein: CASSLDVNTEAFF.

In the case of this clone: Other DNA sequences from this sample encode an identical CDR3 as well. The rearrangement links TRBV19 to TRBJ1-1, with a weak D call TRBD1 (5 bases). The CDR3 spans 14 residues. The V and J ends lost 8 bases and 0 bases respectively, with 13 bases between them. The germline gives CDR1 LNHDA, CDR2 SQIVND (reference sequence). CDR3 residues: CASGWGVMNTEAFF. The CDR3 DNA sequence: TGTGCCAGTGGGTGGGGGGTTATGAACACTGAAGCTTTCTTT.

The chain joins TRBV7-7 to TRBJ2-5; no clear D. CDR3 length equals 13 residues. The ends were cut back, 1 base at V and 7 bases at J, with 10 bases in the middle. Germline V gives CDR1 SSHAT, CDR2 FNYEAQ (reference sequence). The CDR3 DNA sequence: TGTGCCAGCAGCTTAGGGCTAGACGGGACCCAGTACTTC. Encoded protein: CASSLGLDGTQYF.

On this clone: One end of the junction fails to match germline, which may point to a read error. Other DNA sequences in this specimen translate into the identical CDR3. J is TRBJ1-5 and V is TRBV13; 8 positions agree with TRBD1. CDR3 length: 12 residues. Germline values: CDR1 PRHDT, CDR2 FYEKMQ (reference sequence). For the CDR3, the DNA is TGTGCCAGCAGCCTGACAGGGGAGCCCCAACATTTT. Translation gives CASSLTGEPQHF. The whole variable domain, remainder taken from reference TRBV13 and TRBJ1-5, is AAGVIQSPRHLIKEKRETATLKCYPIPRHDTVYWYQQGPGQDPQFLISFYEKMQSDKGSIPDRFSAQQFSDYHSELNMSSLELGDSALYFCASSLTGEPQHFGDGTRLSIL.

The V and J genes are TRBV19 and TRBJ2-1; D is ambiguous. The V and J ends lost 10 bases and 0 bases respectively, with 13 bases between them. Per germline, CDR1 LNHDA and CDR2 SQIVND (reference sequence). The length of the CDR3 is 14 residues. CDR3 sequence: CATSPGSSYNEQFF. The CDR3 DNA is TGTGCCACCAGCCCGGGTAGCTCCTACAATGAGCAGTTCTTC.

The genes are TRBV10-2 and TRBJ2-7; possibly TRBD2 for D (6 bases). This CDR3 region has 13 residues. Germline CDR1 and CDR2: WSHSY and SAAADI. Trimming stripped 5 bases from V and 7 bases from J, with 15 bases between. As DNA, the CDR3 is TGCGCCAGCAGTCAGGGACTTGGATGGGAGCAGTACGTC. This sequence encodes CASSQGLGWEQYV.

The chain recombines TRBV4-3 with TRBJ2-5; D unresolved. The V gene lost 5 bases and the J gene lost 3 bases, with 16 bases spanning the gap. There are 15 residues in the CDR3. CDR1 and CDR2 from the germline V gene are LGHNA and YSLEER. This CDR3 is CASSTHRADEETQYF. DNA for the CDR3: TGCGCCAGCAGCACACACCGGGCAGACGAAGAGACCCAGTACTTC.

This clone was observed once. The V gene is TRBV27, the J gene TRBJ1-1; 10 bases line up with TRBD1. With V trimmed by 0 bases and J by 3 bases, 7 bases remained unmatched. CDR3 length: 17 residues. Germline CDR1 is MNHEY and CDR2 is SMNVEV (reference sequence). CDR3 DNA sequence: TGTGCCAGCAGTTTATCGATAGGGGACAGGGGAGACACTGAAGCTTTCTTT. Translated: CASSLSIGDRGDTEAFF.